This record covers a single T cell receptor (beta chain). This may come from a read error, since a much larger clone is one base off. TCRdb called the reads again in MiXCR, with one record for every CDR3 protein. Among around 630,000 distinct CDR3 sequences, roughly 26% were seen once, and the ten largest hold around 8%. This sample is drawn from a study of T cell repertoires in cytomegalovirus infection. Study in general: Signatures in public TCR beta sequences pointed to both CMV infection and matching HLA type.

Germline CDR1 SGHRS, CDR2 YFSETQ. The CDR3 contains 17 residues. V lost 2 bases and J 6 bases, leaving 23 bases between the germline ends. This chain connects TRBV5-1 to TRBJ1-2; D remains unclear. The sequenced sample consisted of CD8+ T cells from PBMCs. This sequence originates from a human donor in good health (CMV status not recorded). Some clones in this sample may be carry-over from other donors' samples. CDR3 nucleotide sequence: TGCGCCAGCAGCTTCCCGGAAACGTCGTCCTCCACTAATGGCTACACCTTC. It is translated as CASSFPETSSSTNGYTF.